This T cell receptor (beta chain) was captured in a study of monozygotic twins with inflammatory bowel disease (dated by TCRdb to 2018 to 2020). Looking at the study overall: The complete study included approximately 28 monozygotic twin pairs: 19 IBD-discordant Danish pairs and nine German pairs, of which four were IBD-concordant and five were IBD-discordant. Disease-associated traits were sought mainly through comparisons between IBD patients and their genetically identical healthy co-twins within discordant pairs. Each individual had, on average, about 151 000 unique TCRalpha sequences and 181 000 unique TCRbeta sequences available for analysis.

A roughly 2.5 ml peripheral blood sample was drawn into PAXgene tubes per donor and stored at -80°C. Without T cell sorting, total RNA was isolated from whole blood using the PAXgene blood miRNA kit on an automated QIAcube. Peripheral blood from monozygotic twin pairs concordant or discordant for inflammatory bowel disease was subjected to deep TCRalpha and TCRbeta repertoire profiling with unique molecular barcoding. For every twin pair, smoking habits were documented, and each individual was categorised as a current, former or never smoker. The CDR3, from cysteine to phenylalanine, totals 16 residues. No DNA was logged. CDR1 and CDR2, per the germline V gene (reference sequence), are SEHNR and FQNEAQ. Comments on this clonotype: Its recognized antigen is unknown.

To prepare the library, 5' RACE was applied. Preparation of each TCR library used approximately 3,700 ng of total RNA. For each sample, cDNA was synthesized in eight separate reactions using SMARTScribe reverse transcriptase. During cDNA synthesis, template switching was used to introduce unique molecular identifiers that contained a 6-nucleotide sample barcode. TCRalpha and TCRbeta cDNA was amplified by two nested PCRs of about 15 and 9 cycles, with bead purification after each PCR. Before amplification, the cDNA was treated with uracil DNA-glycosylase and purified using the QIAquick PCR purification kit. In the second PCR, Illumina TruSeq-compatible adapters and sample-specific barcodes were added. Library quality and concentration were checked on TapeStation and Qubit, and libraries were pooled at around 5.3 ng each. Pooled libraries were sequenced on an Illumina HiSeq2500 single-index Rapid Run with 2 x 100 bp reads and custom sequencing primers. From the authors' description of their analysis: UMI-based consensus assembly with MiGEC version 1.2.6 was used to correct PCR and sequencing errors. MiXCR version 2.1.1 was used for V(D)J alignment, clonotype assembly and CDR3 extraction. Gene usage, clonotype sharing and MAIT/NKT TCR abundance were normalised by analysing the top 1000, 10 000 and 20 000 clonotypes per sample. Diversity was computed as the inverse Simpson index with the vegan R package after downsampling to 27 000 UMIs. Paired Mann-Whitney U tests were applied to discordant twin pairs, with Benjamini-Hochberg correction for multiple testing. TCRdb reprocessed the raw reads; every CDR3 protein sequence is a single record, and DNA is not supplied. Here the V and J calls rest on TCRdb's processing, not on the authors' analysis. The sample table records about 210,000 distinct CDR3 sequences. The top ten clones comprise roughly 1.5% of the sample.

Study-level results and caveats: IBD patients shared fewer clonotypes with other individuals than healthy twins did, most markedly in patients showing signs of disease activity. No difference in repertoire similarity was observed between concordant and discordant twins, possibly owing to limited statistical power. Because patients received different immunosuppressive treatments, the repertoires may have picked up extra background noise and variability between individuals. The results gave no support for a single strong signal or clonotype linked to IBD. Different T cell subtypes could not be distinguished in the analysis. Measured by the inverse Simpson index, TCRbeta repertoire diversity was lower in IBD patients than in their healthy co-twins.

Recombination connected TRBV7-9 to TRBJ2-3; no DNA is available, so the TRBD1 call from TCRdb remains unchecked. The sequenced sample was blood. This clonotype originated in a human donor with ulcerative colitis or Crohn's disease, or a healthy co-twin of an affected twin (not recorded which). This receptor carries the CDR3 CASSLGLGDGTDTQYF.